These 10 T cell receptor beta chains were all obtained from the same sample, sequenced in a study of CD8 T cells in ankylosing spondylitis. TCRdb used MiXCR to reprocess the 5' RACE reads, holding one entry per CDR3 protein. Among about 240,000 distinct CDR3 sequences listed, under 12% were seen once. Sample: blood, either unsorted or a sorted T cell fraction (not recorded which). The source is a male donor with ankylosing spondylitis or in good health (not recorded which).

This clonotype showed up many times. The chain combines TRBV5-5 with TRBJ2-1, with TRBD2 matching over 7 bases. The CDR3 has 15 residues. J gave up 8 bases and V 0 bases, and 8 bases lay outside the gene matches. CDR1 is SGHKS, CDR2 YYEKEE, per germline (reference sequence). CDR3 sequence (DNA): TGTGCCAGCAGCTTGGGATCTGCGGGAGAATATGAGCAGTTCTTC. This gives the protein CASSLGSAGEYEQFF.

The chain uses TRBV20-1 and TRBJ2-5; 7 bases line up with TRBD2. V shed 4 bases, J shed 0 bases, and the junction held 8 bases outside the gene matches. There are 15 residues in the CDR3. Germline-derived CDR1 and CDR2 are DFQATT and SNEGSKA (reference sequence). In nucleotides, the CDR3 is TGCAGTGCTATTGTGTCTAGCGGACACCAAGAGACCCAGTACTTC. Translated: CSAIVSSGHQETQYF.

The chain links TRBV7-9 to TRBJ2-5, with D possibly matching TRBD1 (6 bases). Trimming removed 4 bases from V and 2 bases from J, with 11 bases in between. Germline V lookup: CDR1 SEHNR, CDR2 FQNEAQ (reference sequence). The CDR3 runs 14 residues. The CDR3 sequence: CASSSTGSQETQYF. The CDR3 DNA reads TGTGCCAGCAGCTCAACAGGGAGTCAAGAGACCCAGTACTTC.

A note on this clonotype: A much larger clone lies a single base off, so this may be a read error. This rearrangement joins TRBV20-1 to TRBJ1-3, with D tentatively TRBD1 (6 bases). This CDR3 has 16 amino acids. In germline, CDR1 is DFQATT, CDR2 SNEGSKA (reference sequence). The CDR3, as DNA: TGCTGTGCTAGAGATTCTCGACAGGCGTTTGGGGACACCATATATTTT. It specifies CCARDSRQAFGDTIYF.

This clonotype has more than one count but fewer than ten. This chain joins TRBV11-3 and TRBJ2-5, with 7 bases matching TRBD1. The CDR3 sequence is 13 residues long. V lost 4 bases and J lost 4; bases outside the gene matches: 3. Looked up from germline, CDR1 is SGHNT and CDR2 is YENEEA. For the CDR3, the DNA is TGTGCCAGCAGCTCGGGACAGACAGAGACCCAGTACTTC. This codes for CASSSGQTETQYF.

This clonotype came up many times. The chain has TRBV10-3 and TRBJ2-2, with 7 positions matching TRBD1. The J segment lost 6 bases and the V segment lost 4 bases, leaving 2 bases of the junction unmatched. The CDR3 has 13 amino acids. Germline CDR1 reads ENHRY; CDR2 reads SYGVKD. The CDR3 region is CAISGDSSGELFF. The CDR3 region has the DNA TGTGCCATCAGTGGGGACAGCTCCGGGGAGCTGTTTTTT.

This clonotype was counted ten times or more. The chain is built from TRBV27 and TRBJ1-1; D is ambiguous. CDR1 MNHEY and CDR2 SMNVEV come from the germline V gene (reference sequence). The length of the CDR3 is 13 residues. V lost 9 bases to trimming and J lost 0 bases, with 11 bases between them. The CDR3 loop is CASQIGLNTEAFF. CDR3 nucleotides: TGTGCCAGTCAGATAGGCTTGAACACTGAAGCTTTCTTT.

This clonotype came up many times. V and J are TRBV6-6 and TRBJ2-3; D gene uncertain. The V gene lost 7 bases and the J gene lost 1 base, with 9 bases spanning the gap. CDR3 length: 13 amino acids. Germline assignment: CDR1 MNHNY and CDR2 SVGAGI (reference sequence). This chain's CDR3 is CASIKGGTDTQYF. The DNA for the CDR3 is TGTGCCAGCATTAAAGGAGGCACAGATACGCAGTATTTT.

This clonotype has at least ten counts. This chain uses TRBV12-3 or TRBV12-4 with TRBJ1-3; no reliable D call. V lost 6 bases to trimming and J lost 4 bases, with 13 bases between them. CDR3 length: 14 residues. The CDR3 spells CASSPRSTGNTIYF. The CDR3 DNA reads TGTGCCAGCAGCCCGCGCAGCACGGGAAACACCATATATTTT.

This clonotype has ten or more counts. This chain connects TRBV29-1 to TRBJ1-4, with TRBD1 identical over 7 bases. The CDR3 totals 13 residues. Germline CDR1 and CDR2: SQVTM and ANQGSEA. J was trimmed by 3 bases and V by 6 bases; bases with no gene match: 4. Here the CDR3 reads CSVGDSSNEKLFF. Here the CDR3 DNA reads TGCAGCGTGGGGGACAGTTCTAATGAAAAACTGTTTTTT.